Below are 31 T cell receptor beta chains sequenced from a single sample in a study of graft-versus-host responses after intestinal transplantation (dated by TCRdb to the early 2020s). Receptors were amplified or captured by the immunoSEQ multiplex PCR assay. In TCRdb, the immuneACCESS table is reduced to in-frame sequences with V and J assigned. These tables do not hold every clone; where another copy was compared, an unresolved V gene accounts for under half, and the others remain unexplained. Recorded for this sample are about 130,000 clones; around 94% of them occurred a single time. The top ten clonotypes cover roughly 0.17% of the sample. Their antigens remain unidentified. The time point label here, explained by the study, means: cells obtained before transplantation from donor or recipient. Here the sequenced sample was unstimulated CD4+ T cells sorted from spleen or lymph node cells, taken before intestinal transplant. The receptors come from a human donor who received an intestinal transplant.

The chain couples TRBV5-1 to TRBJ2-3; 12 positions match TRBD2. V was clipped by 3 bases and J by 4 bases; unmatched bases: 6. In germline, CDR1 is SGHRS, CDR2 YFSETQ. This CDR3 spans 16 amino acids. CDR3 in amino acids: CASSYSSGGAPDTQYF. The CDR3 DNA reads TGCGCCAGCAGCTACTCTAGCGGGGGGGCCCCAGATACGCAGTATTTT. The full variable domain, in which reference TRBV5-1 and TRBJ2-3 provide the parts outside the CDR3, is KAGVTQTPRYLIKTRGQQVTLSCSPISGHRSVSWYQQTPGQGLQFLFEYFSETQRNKGNFPGRFSGRQFSNSRSEMNVSTLELGDSALYLCASSYSSGGAPDTQYFGPGTRLTVL.

This chain links TRBV9 with TRBJ2-2; weak D call: TRBD1 (5 bases). Trimming shortened V by 4 bases and J by 3 bases, and 13 bases separated the two germline ends. Germline CDR1 is SGDLS and CDR2 is YYNGEE. The length of the CDR3 is 15 residues. The CDR3 DNA reads as TGTGCCAGCAGCCCCAGACAGACCTACACCGGGGAGCTGTTTTTT. This translates into CASSPRQTYTGELFF.

The CDR3 is CAISESSYGYTF. DNA of the CDR3: TGTGCCATCAGTGAGTCAAGCTATGGCTACACCTTC. The chain has TRBV10-3 and TRBJ1-2; D unresolved. The CDR3 has 12 residues. Trimming cost V 0 bases and J 4 bases, with 3 bases left between them. Germline values: CDR1 ENHRY, CDR2 SYGVKD.

The sample holds a few counts of this clone. This rearrangement joins TRBV11-2 to TRBJ1-2, with D unresolved. In germline, CDR1 is SGHAT, CDR2 FQNNGV. Trimming removed 1 base at V and 5 bases at J, with 11 bases between. The CDR3 totals 14 residues. This chain's CDR3 is CASSLVSGLYGYTF. The CDR3 DNA reads as TGTGCCAGCAGCTTAGTTTCGGGCCTGTATGGCTACACCTTC.

The chain joins TRBV5-5 to TRBJ1-1; no firm D call. Trimming removed 2 bases at V and 0 bases at J, with 8 bases between. The CDR3 length is 14 residues. Germline-derived CDR1 and CDR2 are SGHKS and YYEKEE (reference sequence). CDR3 residues: CASSFQVLNTEAFF. The DNA of the CDR3 is TGTGCCAGCAGCTTTCAGGTTCTGAACACTGAAGCTTTCTTT.

A word on this clone: An end of the junction differs from the germline gene, which may be a read error. The chain uses TRBV2 and TRBJ1-6; perhaps TRBD1 as D (5 bases). The CDR3 is made up of 13 amino acids. The V gene's germline CDR1 is SNHLY and CDR2 FYNNEI. In DNA, the CDR3 is TGTGCCAACTACGGACACCCTAATTCTCCCCTCCACTTT. This translates into CANYGHPNSPLHF.

V gene TRBV5-1 combines with J gene TRBJ2-7; no firm D call. V lost 4 bases, J lost 6 bases, and 20 bases lay in between. The CDR3 spans 15 residues. Germline V gene lookup returns CDR1 SGHRS and CDR2 YFSETQ. CDR3 sequence reads: CASSPLSVGSPEQYF. In nucleotides, the CDR3 is TGCGCCAGCAGCCCCTTATCGGTAGGGTCCCCCGAGCAGTACTTC.

This chain connects TRBV11-2 to TRBJ2-7; D possibly corresponds to TRBD1 (7 bases). The V gene's germline CDR1 is SGHAT and CDR2 FQNNGV. Trimming stripped 4 bases from V and 5 bases from J, with 15 bases between. This CDR3 has 14 amino acids. The CDR3 protein is CASSYGQEGNEQYF. The CDR3, as DNA: TGTGCCAGCAGCTACGGACAGGAGGGCAACGAGCAGTACTTC.

DNA for the CDR3: TGTGCCAGTAAGACGGGACAGAAGGTTGGATATAATTCACCCCTCCACTTT. It specifies CASKTGQKVGYNSPLHF. The gene calls are TRBV19 and TRBJ1-6, with 7 bases that match TRBD1. Germline-derived CDR1 and CDR2 are LNHDA and SQIVND (reference sequence). The CDR3 is 17 residues long. V lost 7 bases to trimming and J lost 4 bases; unmatched junction nucleotides: 13.

This clone occurred once. This chain uses TRBV21-1 with TRBJ2-7; TRBD2, as called in the table, went unchecked against the DNA. TRBV21-1 is a pseudogene. The CDR3 totals 18 residues. The CDR3 DNA reads TGTGCCAGCAGCAAAGAATGGACTAGCGAACAAAAAACCTACGAGCAGTACTTC. As protein: CASSKEWTSEQKTYEQYF.

The chain links TRBV19 to TRBJ1-5; possible D gene TRBD1, 5 bases. CDR1 is LNHDA and CDR2 is SQIVND in the germline V gene (reference sequence). CDR3 length equals 18 residues. The V and J ends lost 0 bases and 0 bases respectively, with 15 bases between them. The CDR3 sequence: CASSIDLWGTYSNQPQHF. In DNA, the CDR3 is TGTGCCAGTAGTATAGATCTATGGGGGACTTATAGCAATCAGCCCCAGCATTTT.

The chain links TRBV7-9 to TRBJ2-1; perhaps D is TRBD1 or TRBD2 (6 bases each). The V end was cut by 5 bases, the J end by 7 bases, with 21 bases between. The germline gives CDR1 SEHNR, CDR2 FQNEAQ (reference sequence). The CDR3 loop spans 16 amino acids. CDR3 nucleotides: TGTGCCAGCAGCCCCCCTCTTGGAGGGGGTAAGAATGAGCAGTTCTTC. Translated: CASSPPLGGGKNEQFF.

The V call is TRBV5-6, the J call TRBJ1-6; D remains ambiguous. Trimming stripped 0 bases from V and 11 bases from J, with 6 bases between. Germline assignment: CDR1 SGHDT and CDR2 YYEEEE. The CDR3 spans 12 residues. CDR3 sequence reads: CASSLDGTPLHF. The CDR3 nucleotides read TGTGCCAGCAGCTTGGATGGTACACCCCTCCACTTT.

Turning to this clone: Mismatch with germline at one junction end may stem from a read error. The chain recombines TRBV5-1 with TRBJ2-5, with 7 bases matching TRBD1. The CDR3 runs to 13 residues. The germline V gene has CDR1 SGHRS and CDR2 YFSETQ. The CDR3 nucleotides are TGCGCCAGCAGCGCCACCTCAGGGGGTGGCGGAGACTTC. Its translation: CASSATSGGGGDF.

The rearrangement uses TRBV18 and TRBJ2-7, with TRBD1 matching 8 bases. V gave up 3 bases and J gave up 3 bases; unmatched junction bases: 7. Germline CDR1 KGHSH, CDR2 LQKENI. The CDR3 extends over 15 amino acids. CDR3 loop: CASSPMGQALYEQYF. In nucleotides, the CDR3 is TGTGCCAGCTCACCCATGGGACAGGCGCTCTACGAGCAGTACTTC.

The chain is built from TRBV29-1 and TRBJ2-5, with D unclear. Germline CDR1 and CDR2: SQVTM and ANQGSEA. The CDR3 is made up of 10 amino acids. V was pared by 4 bases and J by 3 bases, with 3 bases between. Written as DNA, the CDR3 is TGCAGCGTTGGGGAAGAGACCCAGTACTTC. This sequence encodes CSVGEETQYF. The full variable domain, in which reference TRBV29-1 and TRBJ2-5 provide the parts outside the CDR3, is SAVISQKPSRDICQRGTSLTIQCQVDSQVTMMFWYRQQPGQSLTLIATANQGSEATYESGFVIDKFPISRPNLTFSTLTVSNMSPEDSSIYLCSVGEETQYFGPGTRLLVL.

This chain uses TRBV5-1 with TRBJ1-2; weak D call: TRBD1 (5 bases). The germline V gene has CDR1 SGHRS and CDR2 YFSETQ. The CDR3 consists of 14 residues. With 4 bases removed from V and 9 bases from J, the gap between germline ends came to 19 bases. This CDR3 is CASSVSPPGGSYTF. CDR3 nucleotides: TGCGCCAGCAGCGTGTCCCCCCCGGGGGGGAGCTACACCTTC.

This clone was observed once. The V and J genes are TRBV2 and TRBJ1-1; D not resolved. The length of the CDR3 is 14 residues. Trimming took 4 bases from V and 1 from J, leaving 10 bases between them. The germline CDR1 and CDR2 sequences are SNHLY and FYNNEI. CDR3 nucleotides: TGTGCCAGCAGTGCGGATCGGGGGAACACTGAAGCTTTCTTT. Amino acid sequence: CASSADRGNTEAFF.

V gene TRBV5-1 combines with J gene TRBJ2-2; weak D call: TRBD1 (5 bases). The CDR3 runs to 16 residues. The V gene lost 2 bases and the J gene lost 4 bases, with 15 bases spanning the gap. Germline-derived CDR1 and CDR2 are SGHRS and YFSETQ. Written as DNA, the CDR3 is TGCGCCAGCAGCTTCTGGAGTAGGGGCTCCACCGGGGAGCTGTTTTTT. Encoded protein: CASSFWSRGSTGELFF.

The gene calls are TRBV30 and TRBJ2-5; maybe TRBD2 (6 bases). CDR1 and CDR2 from the germline V gene are GTSNPN and SVGIG (reference sequence). The CDR3 consists of 13 residues. With 3 bases removed from V and 4 bases from J, the gap between germline ends came to 12 bases. The CDR3 spells CAWRRGGLETQYF. The CDR3 nucleotides are TGTGCCTGGAGGCGGGGAGGTTTAGAGACCCAGTACTTC.

This chain uses TRBV18 with TRBJ2-3; no definite D call. Germline assignment: CDR1 KGHSH and CDR2 LQKENI. The V end lost 6 bases, the J end lost 2 bases, and 12 bases lay between the germline ends. The CDR3 totals 14 residues. In nucleotides, the CDR3 is TGTGCCAGCTCCCCGGACCCGAACACAGATACGCAGTATTTT. This encodes CASSPDPNTDTQYF. The variable domain in full, completed from reference TRBV18 and TRBJ2-3, reads NAGVMQNPRHLVRRRGQEARLRCSPMKGHSHVYWYRQLPEEGLKFMVYLQKENIIDESGMPKERFSAEFPKEGPSILRIQQVVRGDSAAYFCASSPDPNTDTQYFGPGTRLTVL.

This clone came up once. The J gene is TRBJ1-3, the V gene TRBV19; D is unclear. V was shortened by 4 bases and J by 3 bases, with 10 bases between the two germline ends. Germline CDR1 reads LNHDA; CDR2 reads SQIVND (reference sequence). The CDR3 loop spans 14 amino acids. The chain's CDR3 is CASSRTGVGNTIYF. The CDR3 region has the DNA TGTGCCAGTAGTAGGACCGGGGTTGGAAACACCATATATTTT.

This chain uses TRBV2 with TRBJ1-2, with unresolved D. Germline V gene data show CDR1 as SNHLY and CDR2 as FYNNEI. This CDR3 has 12 amino acids. Trimming stripped 5 bases from V and 5 bases from J, with 9 bases between. CDR3 loop: CASSRGNYGYTF. For the CDR3, the DNA is TGTGCCAGCAGTAGAGGGAATTATGGCTACACCTTC.

The genes are TRBV2 and TRBJ2-1; maybe TRBD1 (6 bases). The CDR3 is 12 amino acids. V lost 8 bases, J lost 12 bases, and 17 bases lay in between. CDR1 and CDR2 (germline): SNHLY, FYNNEI. The CDR3 nucleotides read TGTGCCAGCGAACAGGGCCCTCCCGGGCAGTTCTTC. Translated: CASEQGPPGQFF.

V usage is TRBV7-2 and J usage is TRBJ2-1, with 8 bases matching TRBD2. From germline, CDR1 is SGHTA and CDR2 FQGNSA. With 3 bases clipped from V and 3 bases from J, the junction kept 13 bases outside the gene matches. The CDR3 spans 18 residues. This CDR3 reads CASSLPRAGSGVYNEQFF. DNA for the CDR3: TGTGCCAGCAGCTTGCCTCGAGCGGGTAGCGGGGTCTACAATGAGCAGTTCTTC.

The chain carries TRBV9 and TRBJ1-1; tentatively, D is TRBD1 (6 bases). The CDR3 contains 14 residues. Germline loops: CDR1 SGDLS, CDR2 YYNGEE. The V and J ends lost 6 bases and 3 bases respectively, with 15 bases between them. CDR3 residues: CASTQTGLDTEAFF. Here the CDR3 DNA reads TGTGCCAGCACCCAAACAGGGTTGGACACTGAAGCTTTCTTT. Variable domain in full (rest from reference TRBV9 and TRBJ1-1): DSGVTQTPKHLITATGQRVTLRCSPRSGDLSVYWYQQSLDQGLQFLIQYYNGEERAKGNILERFSAQQFPDLHSELNLSSLELGDSALYFCASTQTGLDTEAFFGQGTRLTVV.

The J gene is TRBJ1-2, the V gene TRBV19; the D gene is possibly TRBD1 (5 bases). The length of the CDR3 is 14 residues. Between the trimmed V and J ends, which lost 7 bases and 4 bases, there was a span of 16 bases. Germline V gene data show CDR1 as LNHDA and CDR2 as SQIVND (reference sequence). This CDR3 reads CASIETGRVYGYTF. The CDR3 DNA follows: TGTGCCAGTATAGAAACTGGCAGGGTCTATGGCTACACCTTC.

This chain's CDR3 is CASSLDRVYGYTF. DNA for the CDR3: TGTGCCAGCAGCTTGGACAGGGTATATGGCTACACCTTC. The V and J genes are TRBV5-4 and TRBJ1-2; perhaps TRBD1 as D (6 bases). The V gene lost 0 bases and the J gene lost 5 bases, with 8 bases spanning the gap. The CDR3 is 13 residues long. Germline assignment: CDR1 SGHNT and CDR2 YYREEE (reference sequence).

V usage is TRBV4-1 and J usage is TRBJ2-5; either TRBD1 or TRBD2 may supply D (6 bases each). Germline V gene sequence: CDR1 MGHRA, CDR2 YSYEKL. The CDR3 spans 14 residues. Trimming pared 5 bases from V and 5 bases from J, leaving 15 bases between. The CDR3 is CASSLRGERETQYF. CDR3 nucleotide sequence: TGCGCCAGCAGCTTAAGGGGGGAACGTGAGACCCAGTACTTC.

The chain employs TRBV19 and TRBJ2-3, with D possibly matching TRBD2 (6 bases). This CDR3 spans 15 amino acids. CDR1 and CDR2 from the germline V gene are LNHDA and SQIVND (reference sequence). The V end was cut by 5 bases, the J end by 1 base, with 13 bases between. The CDR3 sequence: CASSRQAGRTDTQYF. The CDR3 coding sequence is TGTGCCAGTAGTCGCCAGGCGGGGCGCACAGATACGCAGTATTTT.

The chain is built from TRBV27 and TRBJ1-1; the D gene is possibly TRBD1 (6 bases). V lost 5 bases and J lost 1, with 17 bases in between. Germline-derived CDR1 and CDR2 are MNHEY and SMNVEV (reference sequence). The CDR3 totals 16 residues. The CDR3 DNA is TGTGCCAGCAGTAATCGACAGGTAGGATCGAACACTGAAGCTTTCTTT. This sequence encodes CASSNRQVGSNTEAFF.